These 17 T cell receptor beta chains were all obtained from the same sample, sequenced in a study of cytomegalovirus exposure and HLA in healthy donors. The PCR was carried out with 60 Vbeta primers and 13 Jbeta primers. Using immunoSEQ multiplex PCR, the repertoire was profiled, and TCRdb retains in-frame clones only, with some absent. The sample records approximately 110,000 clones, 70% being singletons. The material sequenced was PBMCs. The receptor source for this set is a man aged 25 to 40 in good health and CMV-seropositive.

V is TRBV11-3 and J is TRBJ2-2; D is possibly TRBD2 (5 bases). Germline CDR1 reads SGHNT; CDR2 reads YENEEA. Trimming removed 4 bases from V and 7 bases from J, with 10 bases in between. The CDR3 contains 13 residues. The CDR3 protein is CASSSVSVGELFF. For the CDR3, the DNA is TGTGCCAGCAGCTCAGTTAGCGTCGGGGAGCTGTTTTTT.

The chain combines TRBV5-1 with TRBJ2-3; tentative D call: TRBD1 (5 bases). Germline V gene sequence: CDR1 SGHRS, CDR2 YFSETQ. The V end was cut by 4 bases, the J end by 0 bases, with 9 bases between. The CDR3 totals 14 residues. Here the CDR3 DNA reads TGCGCCAGCAGCCCGACAGCTAGCACAGATACGCAGTATTTT. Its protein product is CASSPTASTDTQYF.

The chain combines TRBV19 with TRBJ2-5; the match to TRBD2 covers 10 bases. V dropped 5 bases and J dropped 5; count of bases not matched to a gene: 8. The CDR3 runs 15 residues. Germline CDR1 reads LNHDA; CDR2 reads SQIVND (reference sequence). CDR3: CASSPITSGAETQYF. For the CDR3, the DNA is TGTGCCAGTAGTCCCATTACTAGCGGGGCGGAGACCCAGTACTTC.

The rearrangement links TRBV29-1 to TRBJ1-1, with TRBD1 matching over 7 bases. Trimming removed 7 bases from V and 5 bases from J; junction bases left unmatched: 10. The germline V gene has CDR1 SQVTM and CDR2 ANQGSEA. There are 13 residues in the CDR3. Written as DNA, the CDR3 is TGCAGCGGAGACTCAGGGGGACGGACTGAAGCTTTCTTT. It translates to CSGDSGGRTEAFF.

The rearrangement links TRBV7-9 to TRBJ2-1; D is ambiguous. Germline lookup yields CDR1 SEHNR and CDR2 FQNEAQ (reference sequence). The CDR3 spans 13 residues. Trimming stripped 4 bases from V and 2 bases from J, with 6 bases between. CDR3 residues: CASSSPTYNEQFF. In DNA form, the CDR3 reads TGTGCCAGCAGCTCCCCAACCTACAATGAGCAGTTCTTC.

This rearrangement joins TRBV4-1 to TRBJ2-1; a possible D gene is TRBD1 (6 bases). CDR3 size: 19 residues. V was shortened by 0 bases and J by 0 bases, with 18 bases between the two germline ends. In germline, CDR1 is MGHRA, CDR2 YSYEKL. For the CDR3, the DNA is TGCGCCAGCAGCCAAGATGGTAGCGTAACCAGGGGCTCCTACAATGAGCAGTTCTTC. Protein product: CASSQDGSVTRGSYNEQFF.

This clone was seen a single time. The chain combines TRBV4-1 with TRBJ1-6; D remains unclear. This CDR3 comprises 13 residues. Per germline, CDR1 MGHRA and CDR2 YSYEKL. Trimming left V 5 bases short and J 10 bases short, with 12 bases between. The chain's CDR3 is CASSSREASPLHF. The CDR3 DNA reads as TGCGCCAGCAGCTCCCGGGAGGCATCACCCCTCCACTTT.

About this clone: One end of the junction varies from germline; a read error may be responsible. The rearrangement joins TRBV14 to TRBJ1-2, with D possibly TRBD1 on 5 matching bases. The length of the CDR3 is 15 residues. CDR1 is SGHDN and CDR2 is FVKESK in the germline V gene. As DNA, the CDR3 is TGTGCCAGCAGCAAAGATAGAGCAGGGTACTATGGCTACACCTTC. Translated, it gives CASSKDRAGYYGYTF. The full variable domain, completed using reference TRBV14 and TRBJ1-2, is EAGVTQFPSHSVIEKGQTVTLRCDPISGHDNLYWYRRVMGKEIKFLLHFVKESKQDESGMPNNRFLAERTGGTYSTLKVQPAELEDSGVYFCASSKDRAGYYGYTFGSGTRLTVV.

CDR3 nucleotides: TGTGCCAGCAGCTTATATCCCATAACCCAACAGGGGGCCTTGAACACTGAAGCTTTCTTT. This codes for CASSLYPITQQGALNTEAFF. This chain joins TRBV7-3 and TRBJ1-1; 9 positions agree with TRBD1. The CDR3 runs to 20 residues. The germline gives CDR1 SGHTA, CDR2 FQGTGA. The junction had 16 bases not matched to a gene; V was cut back by 2 bases and J by 0 bases. Combining the CDR3 with reference TRBV7-3 and TRBJ1-1 gives the whole variable domain GAGVSQTPSNKVTEKGKYVELRCDPISGHTALYWYRQSLGQGPEFLIYFQGTGAADDSGLPNDRFFAVRPEGSVSTLKIQRTERGDSAVYLCASSLYPITQQGALNTEAFFGQGTRLTVV.

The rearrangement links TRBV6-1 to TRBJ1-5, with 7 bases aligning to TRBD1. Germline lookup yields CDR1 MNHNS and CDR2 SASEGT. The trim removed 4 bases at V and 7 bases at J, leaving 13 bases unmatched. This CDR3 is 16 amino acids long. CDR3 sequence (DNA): TGTGCCAGCAGTGCGAGGGGGCGATCTGTTGAGCAGCCCCAGCATTTT. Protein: CASSARGRSVEQPQHF.

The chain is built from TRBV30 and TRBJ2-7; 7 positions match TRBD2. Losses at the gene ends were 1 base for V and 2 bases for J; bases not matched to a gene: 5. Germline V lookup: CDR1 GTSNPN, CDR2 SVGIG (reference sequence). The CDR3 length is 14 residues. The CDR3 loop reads CAWSDPGGAYEQYV. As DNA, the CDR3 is TGTGCCTGGAGTGACCCGGGAGGAGCCTACGAGCAGTACGTC.

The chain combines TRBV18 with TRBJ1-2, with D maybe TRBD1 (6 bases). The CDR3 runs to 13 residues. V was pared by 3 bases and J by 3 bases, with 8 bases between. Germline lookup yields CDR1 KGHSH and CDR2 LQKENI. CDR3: CASSPDRYYGYTF. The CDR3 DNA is TGTGCCAGCTCACCTGACAGGTACTATGGCTACACCTTC.

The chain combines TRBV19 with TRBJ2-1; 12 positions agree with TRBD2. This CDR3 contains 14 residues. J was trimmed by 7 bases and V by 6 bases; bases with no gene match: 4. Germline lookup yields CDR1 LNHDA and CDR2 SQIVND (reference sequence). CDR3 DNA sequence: TGTGCCAGTAGCCCCGGGACTAGCGGGAATGAGCAGTTCTTC. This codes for CASSPGTSGNEQFF.

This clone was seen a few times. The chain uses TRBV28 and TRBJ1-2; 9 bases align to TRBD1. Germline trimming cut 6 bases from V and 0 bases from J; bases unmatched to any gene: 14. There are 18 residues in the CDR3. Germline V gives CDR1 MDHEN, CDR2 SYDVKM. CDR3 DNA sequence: TGTGCCAGCAGCCGACCCGGGACAGGGTTCACAGCTAACTATGGCTACACCTTC. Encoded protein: CASSRPGTGFTANYGYTF.

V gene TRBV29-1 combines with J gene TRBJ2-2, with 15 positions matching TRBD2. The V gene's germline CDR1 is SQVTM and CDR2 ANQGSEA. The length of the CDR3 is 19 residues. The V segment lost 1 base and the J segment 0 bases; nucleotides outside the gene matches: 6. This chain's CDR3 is CSVEVGTSGRRTNTGELFF. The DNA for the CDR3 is TGCAGCGTTGAAGTCGGGACTAGCGGGAGGCGTACGAACACCGGGGAGCTGTTTTTT.

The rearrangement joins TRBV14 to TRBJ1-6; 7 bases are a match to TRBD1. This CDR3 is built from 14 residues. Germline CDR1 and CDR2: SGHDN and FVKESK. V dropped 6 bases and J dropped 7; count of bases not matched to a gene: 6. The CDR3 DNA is TGTGCCAGCAGTTCCGGGACAGCAAATTCACCCCTCCACTTT. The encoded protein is CASSSGTANSPLHF.

This CDR3 is CASSSQGALWGTQYF. CDR3 sequence (DNA): TGTGCCAGCAGTTCACAGGGGGCCCTTTGGGGGACCCAGTACTTC. V and J are TRBV7-2 and TRBJ2-5; 9 bases line up with TRBD1. CDR1 SGHTA and CDR2 FQGNSA come from the germline V gene. The CDR3 has 15 amino acids. The V and J ends lost 6 bases and 7 bases, in that order; junction bases with no gene match: 12.